This record covers a single T cell receptor (beta chain). Antigen unknown. These data belong to a study of CD8 T cells in Susac syndrome. Study-level findings and limits: TEMRA cells and active patients showed peak Susac CD8+ clonal expansion.

0.5 to 1 ug RNA was reverse transcribed with random hexamers. Each CDR3 protein gets one entry after TCRdb re-called the immunoSEQ multiplex PCR reads with MiXCR. This sample yields 84,000 or so distinct CDR3 sequences, of which 94% are seen a single time; around 0.94% belongs to the top ten. V shed 3 bases and J shed 4 bases, with 12 bases lying between them. This CDR3 is built from 14 residues. This TCR was sampled from a human donor with Susac syndrome. The specimen was CD8+ T cells from PBMCs. The genes are TRBV12-3 or TRBV12-4 and TRBJ1-1; no clear D. CDR3 region: CASSLQLESTEAFF. The CDR3 DNA sequence: TGTGCCAGCAGTTTGCAACTGGAGAGCACTGAAGCTTTCTTT.